The 26 T cell receptor beta chains below all came from one sample that was sequenced in a study of identifying expanded T cells in peripheral blood. Repertoires were generated with immunoSEQ multiplex PCR, while TCRdb's copy carries only in-frame clones and drops some. The sample yields approximately 63,000 clones, roughly 86% seen once. What was sequenced was blood. The receptors derive from a person aged 18 to 75 in good health.

V gene TRBV7-3 combines with J gene TRBJ2-3; D perhaps matches TRBD1 (5 bases). The V gene's germline CDR1 is SGHTA and CDR2 FQGTGA. V lost 4 bases, J lost 6 bases, and 8 bases lay in between. The CDR3 has 12 residues. CDR3 sequence reads: CASSSNRDTQYF. The CDR3 nucleotides read TGTGCCAGCAGCTCTAACAGGGATACGCAGTATTTT.

The chain employs TRBV14 and TRBJ2-1; TRBD2 matches 8 bases. The germline gives CDR1 SGHDN, CDR2 FVKESK. CDR3 length equals 16 residues. J lost 6 bases, V lost 4 bases, and 11 bases had no gene match. The CDR3 sequence: CASSRLGLAGLNEQFF. As DNA, the CDR3 is TGTGCCAGCAGCCGATTGGGGCTAGCGGGCCTCAATGAGCAGTTCTTC.

CDR3 protein: CASSINNPGKTGEQYF. The CDR3 DNA is TGTGCCAGTAGTATAAACAATCCGGGAAAGACGGGGGAGCAGTACTTC. This chain links TRBV19 with TRBJ2-7; tentatively, D is TRBD2 (5 bases). CDR3 size: 16 residues. Trimming pared 2 bases from V and 7 bases from J, leaving 21 bases between. The germline gives CDR1 LNHDA, CDR2 SQIVND (reference sequence). The full variable domain, with the rest looked up from reference TRBV19 and TRBJ2-7, is DGGITQSPKYLFRKEGQNVTLSCEQNLNHDAMYWYRQDPGQGLRLIYYSQIVNDFQKGDIAEGYSVSREKKESFPLTVTSAQKNPTAFYLCASSINNPGKTGEQYFGPGTRLTVT.

V and J are TRBV30 and TRBJ2-1, with 9 nucleotides matching TRBD2. Germline V gene lookup returns CDR1 GTSNPN and CDR2 SVGIG (reference sequence). The CDR3 totals 16 residues. J gave up 6 bases and V 2 bases, and 11 bases lay outside the gene matches. The CDR3 nucleotides are TGTGCCTGGAGTCTGGTCCTAGGCGGGGGGGCCAATGAGCAGTTCTTC. As protein: CAWSLVLGGGANEQFF.

This chain uses TRBV2 with TRBJ1-2; weak D call: TRBD1 (5 bases). Germline CDR1 and CDR2: SNHLY and FYNNEI. V was clipped by 3 bases and J by 5 bases, with 10 bases between them. This CDR3 has 13 residues. This CDR3 reads CASSEETDYGYTF. The CDR3 DNA reads TGTGCCAGCAGTGAGGAGACAGATTATGGCTACACCTTC.

This rearrangement joins TRBV5-4 to TRBJ1-1; the D gene is possibly TRBD1 (6 bases). Trimming stripped 3 bases from V and 2 bases from J, with 14 bases between. Germline assignment: CDR1 SGHNT and CDR2 YYREEE (reference sequence). The CDR3 length is 15 residues. The CDR3 loop reads CASSSRARGNTEAFF. CDR3 coding DNA: TGTGCCAGCAGCTCGCGAGCCAGGGGCAACACTGAAGCTTTCTTT.

The chain couples TRBV7-8 to TRBJ2-7, with 7 nucleotides matching TRBD2. Per the germline V gene, CDR1 is SGHVS and CDR2 is FQNEAQ. The ends lost 5 bases at V and 6 bases at J; junction bases unmatched: 4. The CDR3 contains 12 residues. CDR3: CASSTGTIEQYF. As DNA, the CDR3 is TGTGCCAGCAGCACCGGGACTATCGAGCAGTACTTC.

The V call is TRBV10-3, the J call TRBJ2-2; 7 nucleotides match TRBD1. The V and J ends lost 4 bases and 0 bases, in that order; junction bases with no gene match: 14. This CDR3 is 19 amino acids long. Germline lookup yields CDR1 ENHRY and CDR2 SYGVKD. Here the CDR3 reads CAISGPTGSHPTNTGELFF. CDR3 bases: TGTGCCATCAGTGGACCGACAGGGAGCCATCCCACGAACACCGGGGAGCTGTTTTTT.

V usage is TRBV11-2 and J usage is TRBJ2-3; maybe TRBD1 (5 bases). Germline values: CDR1 SGHAT, CDR2 FQNNGV. Between the trimmed V and J ends, which lost 4 bases and 1 base, there was a span of 12 bases. The CDR3 contains 15 residues. The CDR3 sequence: CASSSRVHRTDTQYF. CDR3 bases: TGTGCCAGCAGCTCCAGGGTCCACCGCACAGATACGCAGTATTTT.

The rearrangement uses TRBV5-4 and TRBJ2-5; D not resolved. The CDR3 extends over 13 amino acids. Germline lookup yields CDR1 SGHNT and CDR2 YYREEE (reference sequence). Deletions cut 0 bases from V and 4 bases from J, with 7 bases between. The CDR3 bases are TGTGCCAGCAGCTTGGAAGGGTTAGAGACCCAGTACTTC. This encodes CASSLEGLETQYF.

The gene calls are TRBV18 and TRBJ1-2; D remains unclear. V lost 3 bases, J lost 1 base, and 9 bases lay in between. The CDR3 contains 14 residues. Per the germline V gene, CDR1 is KGHSH and CDR2 is LQKENI. The CDR3, as DNA: TGTGCCAGCTCACCTGACGGAATTAACTATGGCTACACCTTC. Translating it yields CASSPDGINYGYTF.

The chain recombines TRBV30 with TRBJ2-1, with 9 nucleotides matching TRBD2. CDR1 and CDR2 from the germline V gene are GTSNPN and SVGIG (reference sequence). The CDR3 is 16 residues long. After removal of 0 bases from V and 1 base from J, the junction contained 4 bases not matched to a gene. The CDR3 spells CAWSVGSGSSYNEQFF. CDR3 sequence (DNA): TGTGCCTGGAGTGTTGGTAGCGGGAGTTCCTACAATGAGCAGTTCTTC.

The chain combines TRBV15 with TRBJ2-6; a possible D gene is TRBD1 (7 bases). CDR3 length equals 19 residues. Germline loops: CDR1 LNHNV, CDR2 YYDKDF (reference sequence). Trimming pared 6 bases from V and 1 base from J, leaving 22 bases between. This chain's CDR3 is CATSPEGGRGISGANVLTF. The CDR3 DNA sequence: TGTGCCACCAGTCCCGAGGGGGGCAGGGGGATATCTGGGGCCAACGTCCTGACTTTC.

The chain has TRBV27 and TRBJ2-3, with TRBD2 matching over 13 bases. CDR3 length: 18 amino acids. CDR1 and CDR2 (germline): MNHEY, SMNVEV (reference sequence). The trim removed 5 bases at V and 5 bases at J, leaving 13 bases unmatched. In DNA, the CDR3 is TGTGCCAGCAGTCCTCTCAAAGCCGGGACTAGCGGGGAAGATACGCAGTATTTT. It translates to CASSPLKAGTSGEDTQYF.

The rearrangement links TRBV28 to TRBJ1-4; D unresolved. Germline V gene sequence: CDR1 MDHEN, CDR2 SYDVKM. This CDR3 has 17 residues. The V end lost 2 bases, the J end lost 4 bases, and 17 bases lay between the germline ends. CDR3 coding DNA: TGTGCCAGCAGTTTAGAAATCTTCAAGCGGGGTAATGAAAAACTGTTTTTT. Translation gives CASSLEIFKRGNEKLFF.

The chain recombines TRBV6-6 with TRBJ2-7, with D tentatively TRBD2 (5 bases). V lost 2 bases to trimming and J lost 0 bases, with 8 bases between them. Germline loops: CDR1 MNHNY, CDR2 SVGAGI (reference sequence). The CDR3 totals 14 residues. CDR3 sequence: CASSYSGSSYEQYF. In nucleotides, the CDR3 is TGTGCCAGCAGTTACAGTGGGAGCTCCTACGAGCAGTACTTC.

The rearrangement uses TRBV9 and TRBJ2-1, with 13 bases fitting TRBD2. The CDR3 runs 15 residues. V shed 0 bases and J 9 bases; nucleotides not matched to a gene: 3. In germline, CDR1 is SGDLS, CDR2 YYNGEE. The CDR3 DNA follows: TGTGCCAGCAGCGTAGCCACTAGCGGGAGGGGTGAGCAGTTCTTC. Amino acid sequence: CASSVATSGRGEQFF.

This clone was seen once. The chain carries TRBV5-4 and TRBJ2-5; 11 bases fit TRBD2. The CDR3 is made up of 15 amino acids. With 2 bases clipped from V and 2 bases from J, the junction kept 2 bases outside the gene matches. Germline V gives CDR1 SGHNT, CDR2 YYREEE (reference sequence). The CDR3 nucleotides are TGTGCCAGCAGCTTCATAGCGGGGGGGCAAGAGACCCAGTACTTC. Its translation is CASSFIAGGQETQYF.

About this clone: A junction end diverges from the germline sequence, so it may reflect a read error. This chain uses TRBV7-9 with TRBJ2-7; maybe TRBD2 (5 bases). The CDR3 length is 14 residues. Germline V gene data show CDR1 as SEHNR and CDR2 as FQNEAQ (reference sequence). The CDR3 bases are TGTGCCAGCACCCTCGGGTCGGACTCCTACGCGCAGTACTTC. The encoded protein is CASTLGSDSYAQYF.

The chain combines TRBV5-8 with TRBJ2-6; a possible D gene is TRBD1 (5 bases). Looked up from germline, CDR1 is SGHTS and CDR2 is YDEGEE. V shed 3 bases and J shed 2 bases, with 18 bases lying between them. The CDR3 length is 18 residues. CDR3 in amino acids: CASSSQGAISPGANVLTF. Written as DNA, the CDR3 is TGTGCCAGCAGCTCGCAGGGCGCCATTAGCCCTGGGGCCAACGTCCTGACTTTC.

This chain links TRBV29-1 with TRBJ1-4; D is perhaps TRBD1 (5 bases). The V end was cut by 4 bases, the J end by 0 bases, with 15 bases between. This CDR3 is built from 16 residues. Germline loops: CDR1 SQVTM, CDR2 ANQGSEA. The CDR3 loop reads CSVARRQTSTNEKLFF. DNA for the CDR3: TGCAGCGTTGCTCGGAGACAGACTTCAACTAATGAAAAACTGTTTTTT.

The chain uses TRBV21-1 and TRBJ1-1. TRBV21-1 is flagged as a pseudogene. The CDR3 spans 17 residues. The CDR3 protein is CASSKDSTGRRLRQAFF. Written as DNA, the CDR3 is TGTGCCAGCAGCAAAGACTCGACTGGGAGACGGCTCCGTCAGGCTTTCTTT.

This clone was detected only once. The rearrangement uses TRBV7-9 and TRBJ2-3; no firm D call. Trimming pared 5 bases from V and 2 bases from J, leaving 8 bases between. Germline CDR1 SEHNR, CDR2 FQNEAQ (reference sequence). CDR3 size: 13 residues. In DNA form, the CDR3 reads TGTGCCAGCAGCCCAGAGGTCACAGATACGCAGTATTTT. Its protein product is CASSPEVTDTQYF.

The rearrangement joins TRBV6-1 to TRBJ2-5; 12 bases match TRBD2. The J segment lost 5 bases and the V segment lost 6 bases, leaving 7 bases of the junction unmatched. Germline assignment: CDR1 MNHNS and CDR2 SASEGT. CDR3 length: 15 residues. CDR3 nucleotide sequence: TGTGCCAGCAGGGTACTAGCGGGGGGTGGGGAGACCCAGTACTTC. Translation: CASRVLAGGGETQYF.

The V call is TRBV10-2, the J call TRBJ2-1; TRBD2 matches at 10 bases. Trimming removed 6 bases from V and 7 bases from J; junction bases left unmatched: 3. Germline CDR1 reads WSHSY; CDR2 reads SAAADI. The CDR3 runs to 13 residues. Here the CDR3 DNA reads TGCGCCAGCAGGAGCGGGGGGGCAAATGAGCAGTTCTTC. It translates to CASRSGGANEQFF.

The chain combines TRBV9 with TRBJ2-1; tentatively, D is TRBD1 (5 bases). The CDR3 contains 15 residues. Trimming stripped 0 bases from V and 0 bases from J, with 7 bases between. CDR1 is SGDLS and CDR2 is YYNGEE in the germline V gene. The chain's CDR3 is CASSVGQSSYNEQFF. As DNA, the CDR3 is TGTGCCAGCAGCGTAGGACAGAGCTCCTACAATGAGCAGTTCTTC.